This TCR beta chain was identified during a study of CD8 T cells in ankylosing spondylitis. TCRdb ran MiXCR on the 5' RACE reads and lists one entry per CDR3 protein. The data contain 110,000 to 150,000 distinct CDR3 sequences, roughly 8.3% of them singletons. This CDR3 spans 14 amino acids. V was trimmed by 2 bases and J by 9 bases, leaving 14 bases between them. Germline CDR1 and CDR2: KGHSH and LQKENI. The V gene is TRBV18, the J gene TRBJ2-1; the D is unclear. This TCR derives from a male donor with ankylosing spondylitis. Sequencing was carried out using synovial fluid, either unsorted or a sorted T cell fraction (not recorded which). Here the CDR3 reads CASSPTSTGGEQFF. CDR3 nucleotide sequence: TGTGCCAGCTCACCAACTTCCACCGGTGGTGAGCAGTTCTTC.